A selection of T cell receptor beta chains follows, all from one sample in a study of CD8 T cells in ankylosing spondylitis. TCRdb redid the calling of the 5' RACE reads with MiXCR, one entry per CDR3 protein. The sample shows approximately 350,000 distinct CDR3 sequences, approximately 22% of them seen only once. The sequencing input was blood, either unsorted or a sorted T cell fraction (not recorded which). The receptors stem from a male donor with ankylosing spondylitis or in good health (not recorded which). Each CDR3 is given without its conserved first and last residue. A D gene is named only where the DNA matches it firmly.

v_call,d_call,j_call,cdr3_aa
TRBV7-9,.,TRBJ2-7,ASSSLASDRLSDEQY
TRBV12-3/TRBV12-4,.,TRBJ2-5,ASSPGGPGATQY
TRBV30,TRBD2,TRBJ2-2,AWSHGTSGGVF
TRBV4-2,TRBD1,TRBJ1-1,ASSQDAGGRSEAF
TRBV12-3/TRBV12-4,.,TRBJ2-1,ASSLMGSHYNEQF
TRBV5-5,.,TRBJ2-7,ASRRGGLRLIDEQY
TRBV4-1,.,TRBJ1-2,ASSQGGASYGYT
TRBV5-6,TRBD2,TRBJ2-5,ASSLALAGGPGETQY
TRBV4-1,.,TRBJ2-7,ASSQDSVSSYEQY
TRBV12-3/TRBV12-4,TRBD1,TRBJ2-3,ASNQGEDTQY
TRBV20-1,.,TRBJ2-7,SARSWAGKSYEQY
TRBV4-1,.,TRBJ2-5,ASSQVGPDWTQY
TRBV28,.,TRBJ2-7,ASSLFQGIYEQY
TRBV20-1,TRBD2,TRBJ2-5,SARLAGQETQY
TRBV4-1,.,TRBJ1-5,ASSLRTDLSNQPQH
TRBV4-2,.,TRBJ2-7,ASSQREGGYEQY
TRBV25-1,TRBD2,TRBJ2-5,ASSEFRGGQETQY
TRBV11-2,.,TRBJ2-7,ASSWYSGGAYEQY
TRBV24-1,.,TRBJ2-5,ATSDQFGGKTQY
TRBV11-2,.,TRBJ2-7,ASSPGQWNEQY
TRBV4-1,TRBD2,TRBJ2-3,ASSQGRGGPTGDTQY
TRBV29-1,.,TRBJ1-2,SVEDQDLGPNYGYT
TRBV3-1,.,TRBJ1-5,ASSQDISVVGPQH
TRBV3-1,.,TRBJ2-3,ASSHGGLTDTQY
TRBV28,TRBD2,TRBJ2-3,ASRATSSGGTDTQY
TRBV12-3/TRBV12-4,.,TRBJ1-2,ASSPPYNPLGGYT
TRBV7-9,.,TRBJ2-7,ASSLEGHTYEQY
TRBV12-3/TRBV12-4,TRBD1,TRBJ2-5,ASSSGQGLQETQY
TRBV29-1,.,TRBJ2-1,SVGGLALELPGRSNEQF
TRBV7-9,.,TRBJ2-3,ASSLVDAHSTDTQY
TRBV2,.,TRBJ2-2,ASNPSENTGELF
TRBV4-1,.,TRBJ2-2,ASSHHNTGELF
TRBV12-3/TRBV12-4,TRBD1,TRBJ2-2,ASSFRTGALGTGELF
TRBV3-1,.,TRBJ2-1,ASSQEGRLLLAWEYNEQF
TRBV29-1,.,TRBJ1-1,SVAGQGTEAF
TRBV6-1,.,TRBJ1-2,ASSPRTGGAYGYT
TRBV10-2,.,TRBJ2-1,ASSRGSSYNEQF
TRBV12-3/TRBV12-4,.,TRBJ2-5,ASSLVRWGTQY
TRBV9,.,TRBJ2-1,ASSVGPFPLTNEQF
TRBV7-9,.,TRBJ2-7,ASSPMGGAVEQY
TRBV6-4,TRBD2,TRBJ2-1,ASSTWGGHNEQF
TRBV10-3,TRBD1,TRBJ2-7,AVSGQGSSYEQY
TRBV14,.,TRBJ2-4,ASSMRLTNIQY